The 23 T cell receptor beta chains in this list originate from one sample, sequenced in a study of blood T cell repertoires in COVID-19. The repertoire was sequenced with immunoSEQ multiplex PCR; TCRdb's copy has only in-frame clones and lacks some. This repertoire shows some 17,000 clones, about nine tenths found once; its top ten account for less than 20%. Sequencing was performed on peripheral blood. These receptors were taken from a man in his fifties or sixties with active COVID-19.

The rearrangement links TRBV24-1 to TRBJ2-7, with 9 bases matching TRBD1. V was pared by 3 bases and J by 3 bases, with 5 bases of the junction left unmatched. Germline V lookup: CDR1 KGHDR, CDR2 SFDVKD. CDR3 length: 15 amino acids. The CDR3 nucleotides are TGTGCCACCAGTGATAACCCGGACAGGGGCTACGAGCAGTACTTC. Protein: CATSDNPDRGYEQYF.

This sequence joins TRBV7-6 and TRBJ2-5, with 11 bases that match TRBD2. V lost 3 bases, J lost 5 bases, and 5 bases stayed unmatched. CDR3 length equals 15 residues. Per the germline V gene, CDR1 is SGHVS and CDR2 is FNYEAQ. In DNA, the CDR3 is TGTGCCAGCAGCTTGTCTAGCGGGAGGCCGGAGACCCAGTACTTC. Translating gives CASSLSSGRPETQYF.

This chain connects TRBV30 to TRBJ1-1; no clear D gene. V was shortened by 2 bases and J by 5 bases, with 21 bases between the two germline ends. The CDR3 is made up of 16 amino acids. The V gene's germline CDR1 is GTSNPN and CDR2 SVGIG (reference sequence). The CDR3 DNA reads TGTGCCTGGAGTCCACCCCCGCGGGCCCTTCGGACTGAAGCTTTCTTT. Its protein product is CAWSPPPRALRTEAFF.

The chain employs TRBV7-9 and TRBJ2-7, with 8 bases matching TRBD2. V dropped 5 bases and J dropped 0; count of bases not matched to a gene: 9. This CDR3 has 16 residues. The germline gives CDR1 SEHNR, CDR2 FQNEAQ (reference sequence). CDR3 protein: CASSPTSGLSSYEQYF. The CDR3 DNA reads TGTGCCAGCAGCCCCACTAGCGGACTGAGCTCCTACGAGCAGTACTTC.

V is TRBV6-6 and J is TRBJ1-6; 7 positions match TRBD1. Germline trimming cut 5 bases from V and 11 bases from J; bases unmatched to any gene: 9. The CDR3 has 14 residues. Germline CDR1 is MNHNY and CDR2 is SVGAGI (reference sequence). The CDR3 spells CASSNEGQSAPLHF. CDR3 in DNA: TGTGCCAGCAGTAACGAGGGACAGTCCGCACCCCTCCACTTT.

The DNA of the CDR3 is TGTGCCAGCAGTTTAGCAACCGGGGAGCTGTTTTTT. This translates into CASSLATGELFF. The rearrangement links TRBV6-5 to TRBJ2-2; D gene unclear. From germline, CDR1 is MNHEY and CDR2 SVGAGI. The CDR3 length is 12 residues. V dropped 4 bases and J dropped 5 bases, with 5 bases sitting between them.

This chain connects TRBV3-1 (or the pseudogene TRBV3-2) to TRBJ2-1; 8 bases agree with TRBD1. CDR1 is LGHDT and CDR2 is YNNKEL in the germline V gene (reference sequence). J lost 5 bases, V lost 3 bases, and 3 bases had no gene match. There are 14 residues in the CDR3. The CDR3 DNA sequence: TGTGCCAGCAGCCACAGACAGGGGAACAATGAGCAGTTCTTC. This gives the protein CASSHRQGNNEQFF.

The genes are TRBV4-3 and TRBJ2-3; D perhaps matches TRBD1 (7 bases). With 4 bases removed from V and 2 bases from J, the gap between germline ends came to 13 bases. The CDR3 is 15 residues long. The V gene's germline CDR1 is LGHNA and CDR2 YSLEER. CDR3 sequence reads: CASSRGDSFTDTQYF. DNA of the CDR3: TGCGCCAGCAGCCGCGGGGACAGCTTCACAGATACGCAGTATTTT.

The V call is TRBV10-3, the J call TRBJ1-1, with 8 positions matching TRBD1. The trim removed 4 bases at V and 1 base at J, leaving 5 bases unmatched. Germline V lookup: CDR1 ENHRY, CDR2 SYGVKD. CDR3 length: 15 amino acids. In nucleotides, the CDR3 is TGTGCCATCAGTGGGAGACAGGGGCCGAACACTGAAGCTTTCTTT. Its protein is CAISGRQGPNTEAFF.

This clone is a singleton in its sample. The chain has TRBV27 and TRBJ1-3; D gene unclear. The germline V and J ends were trimmed by 5 bases and 3 bases, with 11 bases remaining between them. The length of the CDR3 is 14 residues. Germline V gene data show CDR1 as MNHEY and CDR2 as SMNVEV (reference sequence). Written as DNA, the CDR3 is TGTGCCAGCAGTCCCCTCAGGAATGGAAACACCATATATTTT. It codes for CASSPLRNGNTIYF.

J is TRBJ1-2 and V is TRBV2, with 7 bases matching TRBD1. CDR3 length equals 14 residues. The germline gives CDR1 SNHLY, CDR2 FYNNEI. Trimming took 4 bases from V and 4 from J; bases not matched to a gene: 6. The CDR3 nucleotides read TGTGCCAGCAGTGGGGACAGCAGTTTCTATGGCTACACCTTC. As protein: CASSGDSSFYGYTF.

This chain uses TRBV5-1 with TRBJ1-1; 11 nucleotides agree with TRBD1. The CDR3 is 14 residues long. Germline CDR1 SGHRS, CDR2 YFSETQ. Germline trimming cut 0 bases from V and 7 bases from J; bases unmatched to any gene: 2. DNA of the CDR3: TGCGCCAGCAGCTTGGGGACAGGGGGCCTTGAAGCTTTCTTT. This sequence encodes CASSLGTGGLEAFF.

The sample holds one count of this clone. The CDR3 loop reads CASRGGRGNPHQPQHF. CDR3 nucleotide sequence: TGTGCCAGTAGGGGCGGACGGGGAAATCCTCATCAGCCCCAGCATTTT. V gene TRBV19 combines with J gene TRBJ1-5; D gene ambiguous. CDR1 and CDR2 from the germline V gene are LNHDA and SQIVND (reference sequence). The CDR3 is 16 residues long. V lost 6 bases, J lost 5 bases, and 20 bases lay in between.

V usage is TRBV11-2 and J usage is TRBJ2-7, with 10 bases aligning to TRBD2. The CDR3 runs to 14 residues. V lost 5 bases and J lost 2; bases outside the gene matches: 3. In germline, CDR1 is SGHAT, CDR2 FQNNGV. The CDR3 bases are TGTGCCAGCAGCCCCAGCGGGAGGGCCTACGAGCAGTACTTC. As protein: CASSPSGRAYEQYF.

The rearrangement links TRBV4-3 to TRBJ2-3; unclear D gene. CDR1 LGHNA and CDR2 YSLEER come from the germline V gene. V dropped 0 bases and J dropped 9 bases, with 10 bases sitting between them. CDR3 length: 13 amino acids. CDR3: CASSQEPRITQYF. The CDR3 DNA reads TGCGCCAGCAGCCAAGAACCCAGAATAACGCAGTATTTT.

The rearrangement uses TRBV4-1 and TRBJ1-2; the match to TRBD1 covers 9 bases. CDR1 and CDR2 from the germline V gene are MGHRA and YSYEKL. The CDR3 length is 17 residues. V lost 2 bases, J lost 6 bases, and 13 bases stayed unmatched. The CDR3 reads CASSQSAATGGYNGYTF. The CDR3 DNA is TGCGCCAGCAGCCAAAGCGCGGCGACAGGGGGGTATAATGGCTACACCTTC.

The gene calls are TRBV5-4 and TRBJ2-5; 10 nucleotides line up with TRBD1. The CDR3 length is 14 residues. Per the germline V gene, CDR1 is SGHNT and CDR2 is YYREEE (reference sequence). The CDR3 nucleotides read TGTGCTTCCGCGACAGGGGGCGTCTTAGAGACCCAGTACTTC. Its translation is CASATGGVLETQYF.

The chain links TRBV5-5 to TRBJ2-3; TRBD2 aligns across 7 bases. Germline loops: CDR1 SGHKS, CDR2 YYEKEE (reference sequence). The CDR3 has 14 amino acids. The J segment lost 6 bases and the V segment lost 0 bases, leaving 4 bases of the junction unmatched. CDR3 in DNA: TGTGCCAGCAGCTTGGTTGTGGGAGGGGATACGCAGTATTTT. Residues: CASSLVVGGDTQYF. Using reference TRBV5-5 and TRBJ2-3 for the parts outside the CDR3, the full variable domain is DAGVTQSPTHLIKTRGQQVTLRCSPISGHKSVSWYQQVLGQGPQFIFQYYEKEERGRGNFPDRFSARQFPNYSSELNVNALLLGDSALYLCASSLVVGGDTQYFGPGTRLTVL.

This chain links TRBV29-1 with TRBJ2-3; 11 bases line up with TRBD2. There are 15 residues in the CDR3. Germline V gives CDR1 SQVTM, CDR2 ANQGSEA. Germline trimming cut 7 bases from V and 5 bases from J; bases unmatched to any gene: 11. The CDR3 DNA follows: TGCAGCGGCCGAACCGGGACTAGCGGAGGAGATACGCAGTATTTT. This codes for CSGRTGTSGGDTQYF.

This sequence joins TRBV27 and TRBJ1-4, with 7 bases that match TRBD1. The germline V gene has CDR1 MNHEY and CDR2 SMNVEV (reference sequence). Unmatched junction bases numbered 13, after V lost 3 bases and J lost 6 bases. The CDR3 loop spans 17 amino acids. This CDR3 is CASSFNAQTGVYEKLFF. The CDR3 coding sequence is TGTGCCAGCAGTTTCAACGCCCAAACAGGGGTTTATGAAAAACTGTTTTTT. The full variable domain, rest sourced from reference TRBV27 and TRBJ1-4, is EAQVTQNPRYLITVTGKKLTVTCSQNMNHEYMSWYRQDPGLGLRQIYYSMNVEVTDKGDVPEGYKVSRKEKRNFPLILESPSPNQTSLYFCASSFNAQTGVYEKLFFGSGTQLSVL.

This clone was counted once. V is TRBV5-5 and J is TRBJ1-2; D perhaps matches TRBD1 (6 bases). Germline V gene data show CDR1 as SGHKS and CDR2 as YYEKEE (reference sequence). The CDR3 runs to 15 residues. V was trimmed by 2 bases and J by 3 bases, leaving 14 bases between them. The CDR3 sequence: CASSFGRGADYGYTF. DNA of the CDR3: TGTGCCAGCAGCTTTGGCAGGGGAGCGGACTATGGCTACACCTTC.

Here the CDR3 reads CASSPRTGYEQYF. CDR3 in DNA: TGTGCCAGCAGCCCGCGAACCGGTTACGAGCAGTACTTC. The chain links TRBV14 to TRBJ2-7, with D unresolved. There are 13 residues in the CDR3. Deletions cut 4 bases from V and 4 bases from J, with 11 bases between. In germline, CDR1 is SGHDN, CDR2 FVKESK.

The J gene is TRBJ2-1, the V gene TRBV5-1; 7 bases are shared with TRBD2. J gave up 9 bases and V 0 bases, and 15 bases lay outside the gene matches. This CDR3 has 17 residues. Germline V lookup: CDR1 SGHRS, CDR2 YFSETQ. The CDR3 loop is CASSLELATGGRGEQFF. In DNA, the CDR3 is TGCGCCAGCAGCTTGGAACTAGCGACCGGGGGTCGGGGTGAGCAGTTCTTC.